A single sample gave rise to the 18 T cell receptor beta chains below, sequenced in a study of blood T cell repertoires in COVID-19 (dated by TCRdb to 2020 to 2022). Library preparation was by the immunoSEQ multiplex PCR assay. TCRdb holds this immuneACCESS table with in-frame rearrangements only. Some clones are missing; in checked studies, unresolved V genes explain under half, and the rest has no known cause. Here the sample has over 150,000 clones; around four fifths occur a single time. The ten largest clonotypes hold 6.5% to 8.5% of the sample. Sequencing input: peripheral blood. These receptor sequences come from a human donor with acute or convalescent COVID-19. The donor label of this sample is uncertain.

This clone was seen only a few times. The chain joins TRBV5-1 to TRBJ1-4; 7 nucleotides match TRBD1. Germline assignment: CDR1 SGHRS and CDR2 YFSETQ. The J segment lost 5 bases and the V segment lost 4 bases, leaving 5 bases of the junction unmatched. The CDR3 is made up of 14 amino acids. CDR3 region: CASSQTTGNEKLFF. The CDR3 nucleotides are TGCGCCAGCAGCCAAACGACAGGGAATGAAAAACTGTTTTTT. The full variable domain, with the rest looked up from reference TRBV5-1 and TRBJ1-4, is KAGVTQTPRYLIKTRGQQVTLSCSPISGHRSVSWYQQTPGQGLQFLFEYFSETQRNKGNFPGRFSGRQFSNSRSEMNVSTLELGDSALYLCASSQTTGNEKLFFGSGTQLSVL.

This rearrangement joins TRBV11-3 to TRBJ2-5; D perhaps matches TRBD1 (6 bases). V was cut by 4 bases and J by 3 bases, with 9 bases left in between. CDR1 SGHNT and CDR2 YENEEA come from the germline V gene. The CDR3 has 13 residues. CDR3 protein: CASSSHREETQYF. In DNA, the CDR3 is TGTGCCAGCAGCTCCCACAGGGAAGAGACCCAGTACTTC.

The chain employs TRBV9 and TRBJ2-5, with 12 bases lining up with TRBD2. This CDR3 is 14 amino acids long. V gave up 0 bases and J gave up 8 bases; unmatched junction bases: 2. Germline lookup yields CDR1 SGDLS and CDR2 YYNGEE. The CDR3 DNA is TGTGCCAGCAGCGTAGCACTAGCGGGAGGTACCCAGTACTTC. Its protein is CASSVALAGGTQYF.

This clone occurred once. The chain couples TRBV7-2 to TRBJ1-3, with 8 bases fitting TRBD1. The CDR3 loop spans 15 amino acids. J gave up 4 bases and V 1 base, and 3 bases lay outside the gene matches. CDR1 and CDR2 (germline): SGHTA, FQGNSA. The CDR3 spells CASSLGTGSGNTIYF. The CDR3 coding sequence is TGTGCCAGCAGCTTAGGGACAGGGTCCGGAAACACCATATATTTT.

This clone has just a few counts. The rearrangement uses TRBV7-8 and TRBJ1-6; no firm D call. V was cut by 4 bases and J by 11 bases, with 15 bases left in between. CDR3 length: 14 residues. Germline values: CDR1 SGHVS, CDR2 FQNEAQ. The CDR3 loop is CASSSEADSPPLHF. Written as DNA, the CDR3 is TGTGCCAGCAGCTCTGAGGCCGACTCACCACCCCTCCACTTT.

CDR3 in DNA: TGTGCCACCAGTGATTTTGGGGGACAGTACACCGGGGAGCTGTTTTTT. Translation gives CATSDFGGQYTGELFF. V usage is TRBV24-1 and J usage is TRBJ2-2, with 7 bases that match TRBD1. The CDR3 is made up of 16 amino acids. Trimming took 1 base from V and 3 from J; bases not matched to a gene: 4. Per the germline V gene, CDR1 is KGHDR and CDR2 is SFDVKD.

The chain uses TRBV2 and TRBJ2-1; TRBD2 matches at 11 bases. The V segment lost 6 bases and the J segment 11 bases; nucleotides outside the gene matches: 6. From germline, CDR1 is SNHLY and CDR2 FYNNEI. This CDR3 region has 13 residues. The CDR3 nucleotides are TGTGCCAGCAGCGTCTCTAGCGGGAGGCAGCAGTTCTTC. This codes for CASSVSSGRQQFF.

This clone turned up a few times. The genes are TRBV2 and TRBJ2-3; 7 positions agree with TRBD2. Germline loops: CDR1 SNHLY, CDR2 FYNNEI. This CDR3 is built from 15 residues. J gave up 4 bases and V 6 bases, and 10 bases lay outside the gene matches. CDR3 amino acids: CASRRLASRPDTQYF. DNA of the CDR3: TGTGCCAGCAGGAGACTAGCTTCGAGGCCAGATACGCAGTATTTT.

The rearrangement uses TRBV6-5 and TRBJ1-2; 7 bases line up with TRBD1. This CDR3 comprises 14 residues. Germline trimming cut 4 bases from V and 4 bases from J; bases unmatched to any gene: 6. Germline-derived CDR1 and CDR2 are MNHEY and SVGAGI. The CDR3 loop is CASSWTGNSYGYTF. CDR3 sequence (DNA): TGTGCCAGCAGTTGGACAGGCAATTCCTATGGCTACACCTTC.

This chain connects TRBV15 to TRBJ2-5; the D gene is possibly TRBD1 (7 bases). From germline, CDR1 is LNHNV and CDR2 YYDKDF (reference sequence). Between the trimmed V and J ends, which lost 4 bases and 2 bases, there was a span of 17 bases. The CDR3 contains 16 residues. CDR3: CATSTRQGGVQETQYF. As DNA, the CDR3 is TGTGCCACCAGCACTCGACAGGGAGGCGTTCAAGAGACCCAGTACTTC.

The rearrangement uses TRBV7-2 and TRBJ2-7; D call uncertain. Germline V gene data show CDR1 as SGHTA and CDR2 as FQGNSA. The CDR3 has 11 residues. V was pared by 3 bases and J by 4 bases, with 4 bases between. The DNA of the CDR3 is TGTGCCAGCAGCTTCAAATACGAGCAGTACTTC. Translated: CASSFKYEQYF.

V usage is TRBV19 and J usage is TRBJ2-3; the match to TRBD2 covers 12 bases. Germline trimming cut 2 bases from V and 8 bases from J; bases unmatched to any gene: 5. Per the germline V gene, CDR1 is LNHDA and CDR2 is SQIVND (reference sequence). The CDR3 spans 15 residues. The CDR3 coding sequence is TGTGCCAGTAGTATACTAGCGGGAGGGCAGGGTACGCAGTATTTT. Protein product: CASSILAGGQGTQYF.

The chain is built from TRBV10-3 and TRBJ2-1; D possibly corresponds to TRBD1 (5 bases). This CDR3 has 14 residues. In germline, CDR1 is ENHRY, CDR2 SYGVKD. The V and J ends lost 1 base and 4 bases respectively, with 8 bases between them. The CDR3 loop is CAISEFQGYNEQFF. The CDR3 region has the DNA TGTGCCATCAGTGAGTTCCAGGGATACAATGAGCAGTTCTTC.

This clone was counted only a few times. J is TRBJ2-2 and V is TRBV24-1; 9 bases align to TRBD1. Germline V gene lookup returns CDR1 KGHDR and CDR2 SFDVKD. V shed 1 base and J 4 bases; nucleotides not matched to a gene: 9. The CDR3 is made up of 18 amino acids. The CDR3 spells CATSDLGSGTGPTGELFF. DNA for the CDR3: TGTGCCACCAGTGATTTAGGATCCGGGACAGGGCCCACCGGGGAGCTGTTTTTT.

The chain joins TRBV7-2 to TRBJ2-3; 7 bases are shared with TRBD2. V shed 1 base, J shed 2 bases, and the junction held 6 bases outside the gene matches. The CDR3 covers 16 residues. CDR1 SGHTA and CDR2 FQGNSA come from the germline V gene. The DNA of the CDR3 is TGTGCCAGCAGCTTAGGCGTTAGCGGGTACACAGATACGCAGTATTTT. Translated: CASSLGVSGYTDTQYF.

The V call is TRBV18, the J call TRBJ2-3, with a possible D match to TRBD1 (6 bases). Germline V gives CDR1 KGHSH, CDR2 LQKENI. This CDR3 spans 15 amino acids. V shed 1 base and J shed 4 bases, with 12 bases lying between them. CDR3 DNA: TGTGCCAGCTCACCACTTTCACAGGGTGCAGATACGCAGTATTTT. This sequence encodes CASSPLSQGADTQYF.

V and J are TRBV19 and TRBJ2-5, with 14 bases aligning to TRBD2. The CDR3 contains 16 residues. The germline gives CDR1 LNHDA, CDR2 SQIVND (reference sequence). Germline trimming cut 1 base from V and 5 bases from J; bases unmatched to any gene: 3. The CDR3 DNA follows: TGTGCCAGTAGTATAGGCGGGACTAGCGGGAGTGAGACCCAGTACTTC. This sequence encodes CASSIGGTSGSETQYF. Looking up the rest from reference TRBV19 and TRBJ2-5 gives the full variable domain: DGGITQSPKYLFRKEGQNVTLSCEQNLNHDAMYWYRQDPGQGLRLIYYSQIVNDFQKGDIAEGYSVSREKKESFPLTVTSAQKNPTAFYLCASSIGGTSGSETQYFGPGTRLLVL.

This chain uses TRBV6-5 with TRBJ2-1, with 7 bases identical to TRBD2. Per the germline V gene, CDR1 is MNHEY and CDR2 is SVGAGI. V lost 6 bases and J lost 0; bases outside the gene matches: 5. The CDR3 has 15 amino acids. The CDR3 here is CASRERDLSYNEQFF. CDR3 bases: TGTGCCAGCAGAGAGCGGGACCTCTCCTACAATGAGCAGTTCTTC.